The 7 T cell receptor beta chains given below trace back to one sample, sequenced in a study of blood T cell repertoires in COVID-19. The table came from immunoSEQ multiplex PCR; TCRdb's copy has only in-frame clones and leaves some out. The sample has 25,000 to 30,000 clones, around 87% seen once; the top ten hold approximately 12%. Input material: peripheral blood. The origin of the receptors is a human donor in a cohort sampled during active COVID-19. The donor label of this sample is uncertain.

The V gene is TRBV5-1, the J gene TRBJ2-5; D may be TRBD2 (5 bases). V lost 3 bases and J 2 bases, leaving 8 bases between the germline ends. The germline gives CDR1 SGHRS, CDR2 YFSETQ. CDR3 length equals 13 residues. DNA for the CDR3: TGCGCCAGCAGCTGGGAGCAGCAAGAGACCCAGTACTTC. Encoded protein: CASSWEQQETQYF.

Only one count was recorded for this clone. The rearrangement uses TRBV5-1 and TRBJ2-5; D is undetermined. The CDR3 totals 14 residues. V lost 3 bases to trimming and J lost 0 bases, with 9 bases between them. The germline V gene encodes CDR1 SGHRS and CDR2 YFSETQ. The CDR3 here is CASSSLSDQETQYF. The CDR3 nucleotides are TGCGCCAGCAGCTCCCTCAGCGACCAAGAGACCCAGTACTTC.

This chain links TRBV5-1 with TRBJ2-7; D remains ambiguous. V was clipped by 0 bases and J by 0 bases, with 10 bases between them. CDR1 and CDR2 (germline): SGHRS, YFSETQ. This CDR3 region has 15 residues. The CDR3 spells CASSLVSGSSYEQYF. DNA of the CDR3: TGCGCCAGCAGCTTGGTCTCAGGTTCCTCCTACGAGCAGTACTTC.

The rearrangement links TRBV6-6 to TRBJ1-5; tentative D call: TRBD1 (6 bases). Looked up from germline, CDR1 is MNHNY and CDR2 is SVGAGI (reference sequence). V lost 6 bases and J lost 0, with 15 bases in between. This CDR3 spans 16 amino acids. Written as DNA, the CDR3 is TGTGCCAGCAGCCCTCGACAGGATTATAGCAATCAGCCCCAGCATTTT. Translated: CASSPRQDYSNQPQHF.

This clone was observed a handful of times. The CDR3 loop reads CASSQGASATNEKLFF. CDR3 sequence (DNA): TGCGCCAGCAGTCAGGGGGCGTCAGCAACTAATGAAAAACTGTTTTTT. The chain couples TRBV5-1 to TRBJ1-4; 8 bases match TRBD1. Looked up from germline, CDR1 is SGHRS and CDR2 is YFSETQ. This CDR3 is 16 amino acids long. V gave up 5 bases and J gave up 0 bases; unmatched junction bases: 6.

The rearrangement links TRBV9 to TRBJ2-7; 7 nucleotides agree with TRBD2. The V segment lost 0 bases and the J segment 7 bases; nucleotides outside the gene matches: 7. Looked up from germline, CDR1 is SGDLS and CDR2 is YYNGEE. This CDR3 is built from 14 residues. CDR3: CASSVGSSGREQYF. The CDR3, as DNA: TGTGCCAGCAGCGTAGGGTCTAGCGGACGGGAGCAGTACTTC.

This clone was detected only a few times. The chain has TRBV2 and TRBJ1-6, with 7 bases lining up with TRBD1. The ends lost 5 bases at V and 9 bases at J; junction bases unmatched: 13. Germline V gene lookup returns CDR1 SNHLY and CDR2 FYNNEI. The CDR3 runs to 16 residues. The CDR3 bases are TGTGCCAGCAGTTTAGATGCAGGGGGACCCTCTTCACCCCTCCACTTT. Translation gives CASSLDAGGPSSPLHF.